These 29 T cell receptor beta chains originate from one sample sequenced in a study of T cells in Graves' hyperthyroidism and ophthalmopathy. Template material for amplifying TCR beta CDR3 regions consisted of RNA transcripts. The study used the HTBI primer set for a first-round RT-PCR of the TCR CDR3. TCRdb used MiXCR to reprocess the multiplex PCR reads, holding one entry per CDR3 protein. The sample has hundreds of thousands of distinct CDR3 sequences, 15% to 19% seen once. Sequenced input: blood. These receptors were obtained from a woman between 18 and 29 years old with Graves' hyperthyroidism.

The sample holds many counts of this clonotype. As DNA, the CDR3 is TGTGCCACCGAGGGAAACTATGGCTACACCTTC. This codes for CATEGNYGYTF. The V call is TRBV2, the J call TRBJ1-2; D remains unclear. The length of the CDR3 is 11 residues. From germline, CDR1 is SNHLY and CDR2 FYNNEI. V lost 10 bases, J lost 2 bases, and 8 bases lay in between.

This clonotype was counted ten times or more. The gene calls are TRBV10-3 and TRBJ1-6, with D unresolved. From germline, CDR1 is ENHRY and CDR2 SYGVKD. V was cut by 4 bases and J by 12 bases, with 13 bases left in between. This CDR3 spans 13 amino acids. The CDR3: CAISAGMREPLHF. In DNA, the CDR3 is TGTGCCATCAGTGCGGGCATGCGGGAACCCCTCCACTTT.

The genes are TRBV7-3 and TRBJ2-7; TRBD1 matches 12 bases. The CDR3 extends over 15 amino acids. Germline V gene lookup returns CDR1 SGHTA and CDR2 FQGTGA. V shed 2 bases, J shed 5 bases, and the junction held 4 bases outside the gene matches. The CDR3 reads CASSLEGQGANEQYF. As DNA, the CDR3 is TGTGCCAGCAGCTTAGAGGGACAGGGGGCCAACGAGCAGTACTTC.

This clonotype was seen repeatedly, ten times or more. CDR3 DNA: TGTGCCAGCAGCTTGGGAACGTTCAATCAGCCCCAGCATTTT. This codes for CASSLGTFNQPQHF. The chain carries TRBV7-9 and TRBJ1-5; D is unresolved. In germline, CDR1 is SEHNR, CDR2 FQNEAQ (reference sequence). Trimming left V 3 bases short and J 3 bases short, with 9 bases between. This CDR3 has 14 residues.

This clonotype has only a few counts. The DNA for the CDR3 is TGTGCCACCAGTGACCCATCCACAGGGAACTATGGCTACACCTTC. The encoded protein is CATSDPSTGNYGYTF. This chain uses TRBV24-1 with TRBJ1-2, with a weak D call TRBD1 (6 bases). The CDR3 spans 15 residues. Trimming removed 4 bases at V and 2 bases at J, with 13 bases between. CDR1 and CDR2 (germline): KGHDR, SFDVKD.

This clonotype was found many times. CDR3 coding DNA: TGCGCCAGCAGCTTGGACCAGGGCGATGAGCAGTTCTTC. Its translation is CASSLDQGDEQFF. This chain connects TRBV5-1 to TRBJ2-1, with D possibly matching TRBD1 (5 bases). The CDR3 totals 13 residues. Germline-derived CDR1 and CDR2 are SGHRS and YFSETQ. V was pared by 0 bases and J by 8 bases, with 9 bases between. Combining the CDR3 with reference TRBV5-1 and TRBJ2-1 gives the whole variable domain KAGVTQTPRYLIKTRGQQVTLSCSPISGHRSVSWYQQTPGQGLQFLFEYFSETQRNKGNFPGRFSGRQFSNSRSEMNVSTLELGDSALYLCASSLDQGDEQFFGPGTRLTVL.

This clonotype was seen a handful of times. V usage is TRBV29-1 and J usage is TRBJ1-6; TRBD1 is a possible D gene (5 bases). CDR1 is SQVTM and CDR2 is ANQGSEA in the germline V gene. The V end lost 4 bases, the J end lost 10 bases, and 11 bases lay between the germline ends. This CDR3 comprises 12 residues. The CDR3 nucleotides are TGCAGCGTTGGGGACGGTAGATCACCCCTCCACTTT. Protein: CSVGDGRSPLHF.

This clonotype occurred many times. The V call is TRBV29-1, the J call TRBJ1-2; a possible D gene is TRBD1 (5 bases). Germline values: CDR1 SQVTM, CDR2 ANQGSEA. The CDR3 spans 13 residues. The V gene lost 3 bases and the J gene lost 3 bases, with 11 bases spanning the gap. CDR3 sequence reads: CSVEGGPDYGYTF. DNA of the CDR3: TGCAGCGTTGAGGGGGGACCCGACTATGGCTACACCTTC.

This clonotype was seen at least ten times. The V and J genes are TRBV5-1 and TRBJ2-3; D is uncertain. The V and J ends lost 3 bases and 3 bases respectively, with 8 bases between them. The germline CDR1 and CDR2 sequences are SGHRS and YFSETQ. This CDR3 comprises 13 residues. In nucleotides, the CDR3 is TGCGCCAGCAGCTCTTTGGAGACAGATACGCAGTATTTT. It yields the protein CASSSLETDTQYF.

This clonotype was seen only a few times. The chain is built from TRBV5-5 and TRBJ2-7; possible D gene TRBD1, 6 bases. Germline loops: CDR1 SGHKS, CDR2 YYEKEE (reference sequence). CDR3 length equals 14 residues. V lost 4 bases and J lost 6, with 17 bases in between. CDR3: CASSPGQGLFEQYF. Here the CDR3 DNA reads TGTGCCAGCAGCCCTGGCCAGGGGTTGTTCGAGCAGTACTTC.

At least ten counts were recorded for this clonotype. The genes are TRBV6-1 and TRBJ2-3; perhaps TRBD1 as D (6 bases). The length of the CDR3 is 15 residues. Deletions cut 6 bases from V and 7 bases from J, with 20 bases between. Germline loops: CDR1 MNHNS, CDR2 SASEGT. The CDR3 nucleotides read TGTGCCAGCAGCTGGGGACACCACGGGGCGCATACGCAGTATTTT. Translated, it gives CASSWGHHGAHTQYF.

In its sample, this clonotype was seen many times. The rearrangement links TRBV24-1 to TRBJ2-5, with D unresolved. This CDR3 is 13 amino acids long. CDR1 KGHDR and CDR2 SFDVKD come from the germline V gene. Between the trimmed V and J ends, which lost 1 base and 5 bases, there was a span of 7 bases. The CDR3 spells CATSDFRRETQYF. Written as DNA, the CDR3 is TGTGCCACCAGTGATTTTAGACGGGAGACCCAGTACTTC.

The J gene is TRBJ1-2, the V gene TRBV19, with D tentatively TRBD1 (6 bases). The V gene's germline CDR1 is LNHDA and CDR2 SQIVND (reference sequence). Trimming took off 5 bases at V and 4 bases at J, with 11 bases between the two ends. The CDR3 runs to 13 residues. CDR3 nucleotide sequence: TGTGCCAGTAGTCCATGGGGGGCCTATGGCTACACCTTC. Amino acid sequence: CASSPWGAYGYTF.

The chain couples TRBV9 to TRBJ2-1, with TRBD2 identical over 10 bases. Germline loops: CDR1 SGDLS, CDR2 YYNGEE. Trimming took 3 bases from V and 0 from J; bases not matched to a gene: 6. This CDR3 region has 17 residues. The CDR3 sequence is CASSAPSGRTSYNEQFF. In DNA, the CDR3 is TGTGCCAGCAGCGCGCCTAGCGGGAGAACCTCCTACAATGAGCAGTTCTTC.

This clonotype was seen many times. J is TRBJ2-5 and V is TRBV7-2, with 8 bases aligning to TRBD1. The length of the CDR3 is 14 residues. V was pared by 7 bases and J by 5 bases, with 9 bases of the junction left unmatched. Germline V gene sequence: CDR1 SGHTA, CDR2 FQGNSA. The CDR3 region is CASTRQGSGETQYF. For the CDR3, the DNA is TGTGCCAGCACCCGACAGGGGTCAGGCGAGACCCAGTACTTC.

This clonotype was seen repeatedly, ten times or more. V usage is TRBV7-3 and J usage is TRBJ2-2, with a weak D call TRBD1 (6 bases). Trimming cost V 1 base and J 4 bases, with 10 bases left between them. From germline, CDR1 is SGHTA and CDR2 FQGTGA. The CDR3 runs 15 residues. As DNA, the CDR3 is TGTGCCAGCAGCTTAATGGGGGCGCGCACCGGGGAGCTGTTTTTT. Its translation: CASSLMGARTGELFF.

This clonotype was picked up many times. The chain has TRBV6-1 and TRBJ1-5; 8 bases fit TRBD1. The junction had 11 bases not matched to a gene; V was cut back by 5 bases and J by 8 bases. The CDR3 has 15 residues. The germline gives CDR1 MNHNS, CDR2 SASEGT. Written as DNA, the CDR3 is TGTGCCAGCAGTCCCCCGGGACAGGCGTTTGAGCCCCAGCATTTT. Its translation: CASSPPGQAFEPQHF.

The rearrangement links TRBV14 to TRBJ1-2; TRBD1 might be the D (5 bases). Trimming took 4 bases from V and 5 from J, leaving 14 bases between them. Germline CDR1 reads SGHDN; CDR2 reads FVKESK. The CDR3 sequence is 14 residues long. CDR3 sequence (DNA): TGTGCCAGCAGCCGCCTGTGGGGGGAGTATGGCTACACCTTC. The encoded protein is CASSRLWGEYGYTF.

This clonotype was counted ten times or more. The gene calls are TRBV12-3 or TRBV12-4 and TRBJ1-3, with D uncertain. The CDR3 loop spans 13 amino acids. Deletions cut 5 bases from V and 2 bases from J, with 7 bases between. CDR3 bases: TGTGCCAGCAGTCTCGAAACTGGAAACACCATATATTTT. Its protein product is CASSLETGNTIYF.

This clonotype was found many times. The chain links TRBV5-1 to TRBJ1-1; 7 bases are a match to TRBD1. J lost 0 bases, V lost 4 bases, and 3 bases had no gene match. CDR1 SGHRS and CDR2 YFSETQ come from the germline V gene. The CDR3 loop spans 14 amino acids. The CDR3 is CASSPTGMNTEAFF. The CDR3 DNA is TGCGCCAGCAGCCCGACAGGGATGAACACTGAAGCTTTCTTT.

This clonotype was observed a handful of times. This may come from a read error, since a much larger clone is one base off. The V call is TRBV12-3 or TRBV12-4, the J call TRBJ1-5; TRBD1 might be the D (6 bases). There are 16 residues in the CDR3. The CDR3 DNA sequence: TGTGCCAGCAGTTTAGGTGGTAGGGGGAGTAATCGGCCCCAGCATTTT. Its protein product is CASSLGGRGSNRPQHF.

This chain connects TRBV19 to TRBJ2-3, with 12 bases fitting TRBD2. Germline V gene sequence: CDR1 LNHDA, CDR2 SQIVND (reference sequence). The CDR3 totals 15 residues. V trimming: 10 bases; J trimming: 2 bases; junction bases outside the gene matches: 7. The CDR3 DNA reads TGTGCCACCTCGACTAGCGGGAGTCTCACAGATACGCAGTATTTT. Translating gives CATSTSGSLTDTQYF.

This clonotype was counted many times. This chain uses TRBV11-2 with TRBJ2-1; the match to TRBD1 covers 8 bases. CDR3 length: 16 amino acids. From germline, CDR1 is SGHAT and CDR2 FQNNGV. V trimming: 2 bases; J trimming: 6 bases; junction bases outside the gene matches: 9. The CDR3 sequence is CASSLWYRQGANEQFF. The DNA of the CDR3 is TGTGCCAGCAGCTTATGGTACCGGCAGGGGGCCAATGAGCAGTTCTTC.

CDR3 residues: CASSQGLAGSRGAQYF. As DNA, the CDR3 is TGTGCCAGCAGTCAAGGACTAGCGGGGAGCAGAGGGGCGCAGTATTTT. The rearrangement joins TRBV6-1 to TRBJ2-3; 12 positions agree with TRBD2. Germline loops: CDR1 MNHNS, CDR2 SASEGT. This CDR3 is 16 amino acids long. Germline trimming cut 5 bases from V and 10 bases from J; bases unmatched to any gene: 13.

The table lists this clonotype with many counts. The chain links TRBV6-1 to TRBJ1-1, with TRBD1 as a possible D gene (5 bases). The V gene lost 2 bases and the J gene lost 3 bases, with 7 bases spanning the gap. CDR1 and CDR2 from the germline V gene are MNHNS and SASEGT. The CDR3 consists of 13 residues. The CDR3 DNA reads TGTGCCAGCAGTGAACAGGGTTACACTGAAGCTTTCTTT. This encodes CASSEQGYTEAFF.

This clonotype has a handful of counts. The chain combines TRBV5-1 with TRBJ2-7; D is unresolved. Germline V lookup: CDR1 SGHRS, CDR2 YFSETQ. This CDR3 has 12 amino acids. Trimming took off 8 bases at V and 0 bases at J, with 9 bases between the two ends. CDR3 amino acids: CARPDGSYEQYF. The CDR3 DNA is TGCGCCAGACCGGACGGCTCCTACGAGCAGTACTTC.

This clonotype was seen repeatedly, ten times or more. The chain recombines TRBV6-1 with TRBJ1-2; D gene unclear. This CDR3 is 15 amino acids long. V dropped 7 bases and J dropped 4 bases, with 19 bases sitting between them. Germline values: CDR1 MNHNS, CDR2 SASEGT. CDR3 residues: CASKPAEGGLYGYTF. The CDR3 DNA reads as TGTGCCAGCAAACCCGCCGAGGGCGGGCTCTATGGCTACACCTTC.

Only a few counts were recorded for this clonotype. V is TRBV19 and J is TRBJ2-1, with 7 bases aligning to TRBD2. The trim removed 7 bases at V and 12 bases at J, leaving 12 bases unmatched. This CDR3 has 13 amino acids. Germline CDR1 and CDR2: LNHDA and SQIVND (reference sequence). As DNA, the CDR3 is TGTGCCAGTAATCCCGGGAGGAGAACCGGGCAGTTCTTC. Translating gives CASNPGRRTGQFF.

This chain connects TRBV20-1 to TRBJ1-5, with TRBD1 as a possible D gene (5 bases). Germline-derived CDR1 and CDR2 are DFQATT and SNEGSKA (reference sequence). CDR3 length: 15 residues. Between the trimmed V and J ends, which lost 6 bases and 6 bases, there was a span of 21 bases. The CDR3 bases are TGCAGTGCACCGGTTGGGGTAGGGGACCTTCAGCCCCAGCATTTT. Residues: CSAPVGVGDLQPQHF.